This is a list of T cell receptor beta chains from one sample in a study of blood T cell repertoires in COVID-19. Method: immunoSEQ multiplex PCR; TCRdb's copy keeps in-frame clones and lacks some. This repertoire shows more than 150,000 clones, around 80% found once; its top ten account for approximately 3%. The sample was peripheral blood. The receptors were gathered from a woman aged 80 or over with active or convalescent COVID-19. CDR3s include the opening cysteine and the closing phenylalanine or tryptophan. Each record gives: clone size, J gene, D gene, V gene, CDR3 protein, CDR3 DNA. D genes are given only for firm matches. Part of the rows lack a size; the others show once, few, many or a class for expanded clones.

abundance: NA
j_gene: TRBJ1-2
d_gene: NA
v_gene: TRBV3-1/TRBV3-2
CDR3aa: CASSQDRRGSYGYTF
CDR3nt: TGTGCCAGCAGCCAAGATCGAAGGGGAAGCTATGGCTACACCTTC

abundance: NA
j_gene: TRBJ2-1
d_gene: NA
v_gene: TRBV6-5
CDR3aa: CASRKGRGVYNEQFF
CDR3nt: TGTGCCAGCAGGAAGGGCAGGGGCGTTTACAATGAGCAGTTCTTC

abundance: NA
j_gene: TRBJ2-2
d_gene: NA
v_gene: TRBV28
CDR3aa: CASSLGRVGTGELFF
CDR3nt: TGTGCCAGCAGTTTAGGCAGGGTGGGAACCGGGGAGCTGTTTTTT

abundance: many
j_gene: TRBJ2-7
d_gene: NA
v_gene: TRBV5-1
CDR3aa: CASSFSQGYEQYF
CDR3nt: TGCGCCAGCAGCTTTAGCCAGGGGTACGAGCAGTACTTC

abundance: once
j_gene: TRBJ2-1
d_gene: TRBD1
v_gene: TRBV6-6
CDR3aa: CASLRGRQAKTFF
CDR3nt: TGTGCCAGCTTAAGGGGGCGACAGGCGAAGACGTTCTTC

abundance: NA
j_gene: TRBJ2-5
d_gene: TRBD2
v_gene: TRBV5-1
CDR3aa: CASSLEGTSGGETQYF
CDR3nt: TGCGCCAGCAGCTTGGAGGGGACTAGCGGGGGAGAGACCCAGTACTTC

abundance: NA
j_gene: TRBJ2-3
d_gene: TRBD2
v_gene: TRBV29-1
CDR3aa: CSVDGTSGGGSTDTQYF
CDR3nt: TGCAGCGTGGATGGGACTAGCGGGGGGGGATCCACAGATACGCAGTATTTT

abundance: once
j_gene: TRBJ2-1
d_gene: TRBD2
v_gene: TRBV19
CDR3aa: CASSIIAGDSTSRNEQFF
CDR3nt: TGTGCCAGTAGTATTATTGCGGGGGATTCCACATCTAGAAATGAGCAGTTCTTC

abundance: few
j_gene: TRBJ1-5
d_gene: TRBD1
v_gene: TRBV5-1
CDR3aa: CASSLGTGGAQGVNNQPQHF
CDR3nt: TGCGCCAGCAGCTTAGGGACAGGGGGCGCTCAGGGAGTTAACAATCAGCCCCAGCATTTT

abundance: NA
j_gene: TRBJ2-7
d_gene: NA
v_gene: TRBV7-9
CDR3aa: CASSLGSGGVHEQYF
CDR3nt: TGTGCCAGCAGCTTAGGGTCCGGGGGAGTCCACGAGCAGTACTTC

abundance: NA
j_gene: TRBJ2-5
d_gene: NA
v_gene: TRBV11-2
CDR3aa: CASSPGHTETQYF
CDR3nt: TGTGCCAGCAGCCCGGGACATACAGAGACCCAGTACTTC

abundance: NA
j_gene: TRBJ2-2
d_gene: NA
v_gene: TRBV9
CDR3aa: CASSPTTSGAGELFF
CDR3nt: TGTGCCAGCAGCCCCACCACTTCTGGTGCCGGGGAGCTGTTTTTT

abundance: NA
j_gene: TRBJ1-1
d_gene: NA
v_gene: TRBV19
CDR3aa: CASRSSGGARDTEAFF
CDR3nt: TGTGCCAGTAGGTCCTCAGGAGGGGCCCGGGACACTGAAGCTTTCTTT

abundance: NA
j_gene: TRBJ2-3
d_gene: NA
v_gene: TRBV6-6
CDR3aa: CATIAAVGDTQYF
CDR3nt: TGTGCCACTATAGCTGCGGTGGGAGATACGCAGTATTTT

abundance: NA
j_gene: TRBJ2-2
d_gene: TRBD1
v_gene: TRBV5-4
CDR3aa: CASSWTGGIGELFF
CDR3nt: TGTGCCAGCAGCTGGACAGGGGGAATCGGGGAGCTGTTTTTT

abundance: NA
j_gene: TRBJ2-3
d_gene: NA
v_gene: TRBV18
CDR3aa: CASSPQVTDTQYF
CDR3nt: TGTGCCAGCTCACCGCAGGTCACAGATACGCAGTATTTT

abundance: NA
j_gene: TRBJ2-1
d_gene: NA
v_gene: TRBV4-1
CDR3aa: CASSQEGVGGARGEQFF
CDR3nt: TGCGCCAGCAGCCAAGAAGGCGTAGGGGGGGCCCGTGGGGAGCAGTTCTTC

abundance: NA
j_gene: TRBJ2-6
d_gene: TRBD1
v_gene: TRBV7-9
CDR3aa: CASRLAGQGLSGANVLTF
CDR3nt: TGTGCCAGCCGCTTGGCCGGACAGGGTCTTTCTGGGGCCAACGTCCTGACTTTC

abundance: NA
j_gene: TRBJ1-5
d_gene: NA
v_gene: TRBV6-2/TRBV6-3
CDR3aa: CASSYAGQPQHF
CDR3nt: TGTGCCAGCAGTTACGCCGGTCAGCCCCAGCATTTT

abundance: few
j_gene: TRBJ2-2
d_gene: NA
v_gene: TRBV3-1/TRBV3-2
CDR3aa: CASSQQGTGELFF
CDR3nt: TGTGCCAGCAGCCAACAGGGGACCGGGGAGCTGTTTTTT

abundance: NA
j_gene: TRBJ1-5
d_gene: TRBD1
v_gene: TRBV11-2
CDR3aa: CASSFGGQGENQPQHF
CDR3nt: TGTGCCAGCAGCTTTGGGGGACAGGGGGAAAATCAGCCCCAGCATTTT

abundance: NA
j_gene: TRBJ2-5
d_gene: NA
v_gene: TRBV6-6
CDR3aa: CASSSQGETQYF
CDR3nt: TGTGCCAGCAGTTCGCAGGGGGAGACCCAGTACTTC

abundance: NA
j_gene: TRBJ1-4
d_gene: TRBD1
v_gene: TRBV2
CDR3aa: CASSRGLSEKLFF
CDR3nt: TGTGCCAGCTCTAGGGGGCTGAGTGAAAAACTGTTTTTT

abundance: NA
j_gene: TRBJ1-2
d_gene: TRBD1
v_gene: TRBV5-4
CDR3aa: CASSLQGRGYTF
CDR3nt: TGTGCCAGCAGCTTACAGGGGCGCGGCTACACCTTC

abundance: few
j_gene: TRBJ2-7
d_gene: NA
v_gene: TRBV10-1
CDR3aa: CASSGGGEQYF
CDR3nt: TGCGCCAGCAGTGGAGGGGGCGAGCAGTACTTC

abundance: NA
j_gene: TRBJ1-4
d_gene: NA
v_gene: TRBV7-9
CDR3aa: CASSLMTAFNEKLFF
CDR3nt: TGTGCCAGCAGCTTAATGACTGCCTTTAATGAAAAACTGTTTTTT

abundance: NA
j_gene: TRBJ2-2
d_gene: NA
v_gene: TRBV7-3
CDR3aa: CASSLNPESNTGELFF
CDR3nt: TGTGCCAGCAGCTTAAACCCAGAATCGAACACCGGGGAGCTGTTTTTT

abundance: NA
j_gene: TRBJ2-2
d_gene: NA
v_gene: TRBV23-1
CDR3aa: CASSPKGDTNTGELFF
CDR3nt: TGCGCCAGCAGTCCCAAGGGGGACACGAACACCGGGGAGCTGTTTTTT

abundance: NA
j_gene: TRBJ2-1
d_gene: NA
v_gene: TRBV9
CDR3aa: CASSVAGRDYNEQFF
CDR3nt: TGTGCCAGCAGCGTAGCTGGCAGGGACTACAATGAGCAGTTCTTC

abundance: NA
j_gene: TRBJ2-2
d_gene: TRBD2
v_gene: TRBV5-1
CDR3aa: CASRIGGADTGELFF
CDR3nt: TGCGCCAGCAGGATCGGGGGGGCGGACACCGGGGAGCTGTTTTTT

abundance: once
j_gene: TRBJ2-7
d_gene: NA
v_gene: TRBV5-8
CDR3aa: CASSFNRAEQYF
CDR3nt: TGTGCCAGCAGCTTTAACAGGGCCGAGCAGTACTTC

abundance: NA
j_gene: TRBJ2-7
d_gene: TRBD2
v_gene: TRBV6-5
CDR3aa: CASSRTSGRPAEQYF
CDR3nt: TGTGCCAGCAGCCGCACTAGCGGGCGCCCTGCTGAGCAGTACTTC

abundance: NA
j_gene: TRBJ2-2
d_gene: NA
v_gene: TRBV7-7
CDR3aa: CASSLGGAGELFF
CDR3nt: TGTGCCAGCAGCTTAGGCGGGGCCGGGGAGCTGTTTTTT

abundance: NA
j_gene: TRBJ2-7
d_gene: NA
v_gene: TRBV5-4
CDR3aa: CASSLQGAYEQYF
CDR3nt: TGTGCCAGCAGCTTGCAGGGCGCCTACGAGCAGTACTTC

abundance: NA
j_gene: TRBJ2-5
d_gene: NA
v_gene: TRBV9
CDR3aa: CASSVDMARGETQYF
CDR3nt: TGTGCCAGCAGCGTTGATATGGCCCGGGGAGAGACCCAGTACTTC

abundance: few
j_gene: TRBJ1-3
d_gene: NA
v_gene: TRBV5-4
CDR3aa: CASSSDSSGNTIYF
CDR3nt: TGTGCCAGCAGCTCTGACAGCTCTGGAAACACCATATATTTT

abundance: NA
j_gene: TRBJ2-2
d_gene: TRBD1
v_gene: TRBV28
CDR3aa: CASSETGTGFNTGELFF
CDR3nt: TGTGCCAGCAGTGAAACCGGGACAGGATTTAACACCGGGGAGCTGTTTTTT

abundance: NA
j_gene: TRBJ1-4
d_gene: NA
v_gene: TRBV6-2/TRBV6-3
CDR3aa: CASSSPGTEGEKLFF
CDR3nt: TGTGCCAGCAGTTCCCCCGGGACGGAGGGTGAAAAACTGTTTTTT